The T cell receptor (beta chain) under discussion was sequenced for a study of control samples from healthy donors and cancer patients. From germline, CDR1 is LNHDA and CDR2 SQIVND (reference sequence). V was pared by 4 bases and J by 0 bases, with 4 bases of the junction left unmatched. CDR3 length equals 16 residues. Data came from immunoSEQ multiplex PCR; TCRdb stores just in-frame clones and leaves some out. The sample carries some 170,000 clones, over 90% recorded once. Input material: blood. This sequence was found in a young woman in good health. The gene calls are TRBV19 and TRBJ2-2; 8 bases align to TRBD1. The CDR3 sequence is CASSRLDRANTGELFF. The CDR3 coding sequence is TGTGCCAGTAGTAGACTGGACAGGGCGAACACCGGGGAGCTGTTTTTT.